The 9 T cell receptor beta chains below come from one sample, sequenced in a study of blood T cell repertoires in COVID-19. TCRdb's table, derived via immunoSEQ multiplex PCR, lists solely in-frame clones and lacks some. Here the sample spans a few hundred thousand clones, approximately 90% being singletons. Sequenced: PBMCs or T cells enriched from blood (not recorded which). The receptors shown here come from a woman aged 18 to 35 who had recovered from COVID-19.

The chain recombines TRBV6-5 with TRBJ1-1, with 10 positions matching TRBD1. V lost 7 bases, J lost 3 bases, and 5 bases stayed unmatched. The CDR3 sequence is 14 residues long. The germline CDR1 and CDR2 sequences are MNHEY and SVGAGI. The CDR3 DNA reads TGTGCCAGCACCCCGACAGGGGGCCACACTGAAGCTTTCTTT. Encoded protein: CASTPTGGHTEAFF.

The genes are TRBV5-6 and TRBJ2-7, with 11 bases that match TRBD1. The J segment lost 13 bases and the V segment lost 0 bases, leaving 6 bases of the junction unmatched. Germline CDR1 SGHDT, CDR2 YYEEEE. CDR3 length equals 13 residues. The CDR3 loop is CASSLVGTGGKYF. In DNA, the CDR3 is TGTGCCAGCAGCTTGGTCGGGACAGGGGGTAAATACTTC.

The chain uses TRBV4-1 and TRBJ1-3, with D tentatively TRBD1 (6 bases). This CDR3 has 15 residues. Germline V gene data show CDR1 as MGHRA and CDR2 as YSYEKL. V was shortened by 1 base and J by 0 bases, with 7 bases between the two germline ends. Here the CDR3 reads CASSQGDTSGNTIYF. The CDR3, as DNA: TGCGCCAGCAGCCAAGGGGACACCTCTGGAAACACCATATATTTT.

The CDR3 nucleotides read TGTGCCAGCAGGGCCCCGGATGGGGGCAGCAATCAGCCCCAGCATTTT. Translated: CASRAPDGGSNQPQHF. This chain uses TRBV6-6 with TRBJ1-5, with D maybe TRBD1 (6 bases). Germline CDR1 is MNHNY and CDR2 is SVGAGI (reference sequence). The V and J ends lost 6 bases and 1 base respectively, with 16 bases between them. This CDR3 comprises 16 residues.

For the CDR3, the DNA is TGTGCTAGTGCCGGACAGGGGATGAATGAAAAACTGTTTTTT. Its protein is CASAGQGMNEKLFF. The chain carries TRBV12-5 and TRBJ1-4; TRBD1 agrees at 9 bases. The CDR3 contains 14 residues. V trimming: 7 bases; J trimming: 5 bases; junction bases outside the gene matches: 5. Germline loops: CDR1 LGHNT, CDR2 FRNRAP.

This clone was seen a single time. V is TRBV19 and J is TRBJ1-1; 7 positions match TRBD1. Losses at the gene ends were 2 bases for V and 0 bases for J; bases not matched to a gene: 3. The CDR3 consists of 15 residues. Germline CDR1 and CDR2: LNHDA and SQIVND (reference sequence). The CDR3 nucleotides are TGTGCCAGTAGTATAAAGGGGACAGTGAACACTGAAGCTTTCTTT. It translates to CASSIKGTVNTEAFF.

This chain links TRBV5-5 with TRBJ1-6; D is possibly TRBD1 (5 bases). Germline V CDR1 and CDR2: SGHKS, YYEKEE (reference sequence). The CDR3 totals 14 residues. With 0 bases removed from V and 9 bases from J, the gap between germline ends came to 10 bases. This CDR3 reads CASSLVQGGSPLHF. The CDR3 bases are TGTGCCAGCAGCTTGGTGCAGGGTGGTTCACCCCTCCACTTT.

This clone showed up just a few times. This rearrangement joins TRBV5-6 to TRBJ1-2; D unresolved. CDR3 length: 13 residues. Germline CDR1 SGHDT, CDR2 YYEEEE. Trimming took 0 bases from V and 4 from J, leaving 7 bases between them. CDR3 sequence: CASSLGQVYGYTF. The CDR3 DNA reads as TGTGCCAGCAGCTTGGGACAAGTCTATGGCTACACCTTC.

This clone was counted once. The chain recombines TRBV19 with TRBJ2-2, with 7 bases lining up with TRBD1. Germline lookup yields CDR1 LNHDA and CDR2 SQIVND (reference sequence). CDR3 size: 14 residues. V gave up 8 bases and J gave up 5 bases; unmatched junction bases: 8. DNA for the CDR3: TGTGCCAGTCGACAGGGAGTGGAGACCGGGGAGCTGTTTTTT. The encoded protein is CASRQGVETGELFF. Together with reference TRBV19 and TRBJ2-2, the CDR3 gives the full variable domain: DGGITQSPKYLFRKEGQNVTLSCEQNLNHDAMYWYRQDPGQGLRLIYYSQIVNDFQKGDIAEGYSVSREKKESFPLTVTSAQKNPTAFYLCASRQGVETGELFFGEGSRLTVL.